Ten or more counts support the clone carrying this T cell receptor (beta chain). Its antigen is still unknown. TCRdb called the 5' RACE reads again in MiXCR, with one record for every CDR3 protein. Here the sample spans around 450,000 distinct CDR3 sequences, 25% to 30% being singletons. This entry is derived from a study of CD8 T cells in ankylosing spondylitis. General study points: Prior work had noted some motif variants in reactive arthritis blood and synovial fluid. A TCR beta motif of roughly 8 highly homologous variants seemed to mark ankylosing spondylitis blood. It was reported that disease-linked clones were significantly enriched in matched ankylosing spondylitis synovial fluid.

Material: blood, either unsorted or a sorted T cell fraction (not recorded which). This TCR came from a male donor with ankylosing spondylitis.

The CDR3 region is CASSVDRAHGYTF. CDR3 nucleotide sequence: TGCGCCAGCAGCGTTGACAGGGCCCATGGCTACACCTTC. The chain links TRBV5-1 to TRBJ1-2; TRBD1 aligns across 7 bases. The ends lost 4 bases at V and 6 bases at J; junction bases unmatched: 6. The CDR3 is 13 amino acids. CDR1 SGHRS and CDR2 YFSETQ come from the germline V gene.